The source of this TCR beta chain is a study of blood T cells in healthy people across ages. The study's findings and limits: Estimated diversity that came from one million T cells was considered an underestimate. It was the long-lived donors that had more naive CD4+ cells and higher diversity than aged donors.

The length of the CDR3 is 15 residues. Germline V lookup: CDR1 SGHRS, CDR2 YFSETQ. V shed 4 bases, J shed 3 bases, and the junction held 8 bases outside the gene matches. This clonotype was found a few times. Its antigen remains unidentified. Total RNA, at least 6 micrograms per sample, was extracted from PBMCs. Then a second PCR, running about 6 to 12 cycles, was carried out with a sample-barcoded 5' primer and a J-beta primer mix. TCRdb processed the 5' RACE reads anew with MiXCR; each CDR3 protein has one entry. The top ten clones hold 15% to 20% of a sample with fewer than 1,000,000 distinct CDR3 sequences, roughly 46% of them seen once.

Sequenced sample: blood. The V and J genes are TRBV5-1 and TRBJ2-5; 8 bases align to TRBD1. The receptor comes from an older man in good health. The CDR3 region is CASSLQGAEEETQYF. The DNA for the CDR3 is TGCGCCAGCAGCCTGCAGGGGGCCGAAGAAGAGACCCAGTACTTC.